This T cell receptor beta chain derives from a study of CD8 T cells in Susac syndrome. Trimming cost V 3 bases and J 8 bases; bases outside gene matches: 9. The CDR3 consists of 15 residues. The germline gives CDR1 MRHNA, CDR2 SNTAGT. Reverse transcription of roughly 0.5 to 1 ug RNA was carried out with random hexamers. TCRdb analysed the immunoSEQ multiplex PCR reads with MiXCR anew, one entry per CDR3 protein. The table includes some 52,000 distinct CDR3 sequences, around 93% detected once. The V gene is TRBV6-4, the J gene TRBJ2-1, with 8 nucleotides matching TRBD1. Sequencing was performed on CD8+ T cells from PBMCs. The sequence was obtained from a human donor with multiple sclerosis. The CDR3 is CASSETRTGSDEQFF. For the CDR3, the DNA is TGTGCCAGCAGTGAAACTCGGACAGGGAGTGATGAGCAGTTCTTC.